This TCR beta chain was observed in a study of brain T cells in children with intractable seizures. Whole-study results and caveats: Pre-surgery blood may have been undersampled, hiding some clones.

Per the germline V gene, CDR1 is SGHNT and CDR2 is YENEEA. This CDR3 has 14 residues. Trimming shortened V by 3 bases and J by 1 base, and 10 bases separated the two germline ends. About this clone itself: Its specificity is unknown.

Sequenced by immunoSEQ multiplex PCR; TCRdb stores in-frame clones only, minus some. Of around 80,000 clones listed, roughly 89% are singletons. Only cases whose brain tissue showed the highest T cell transcript signatures were sequenced. The clonotype originates from a girl aged 2-9 years with Rasmussen encephalitis and intractable seizures. This rearrangement joins TRBV11-3 to TRBJ2-7, with D unresolved. Sequencing used peripheral blood, obtained at surgery. In nucleotides, the CDR3 is TGTGCCAGCAGCTTGTACCAAACTTCCTACGAGCAGTACTTC. This sequence encodes CASSLYQTSYEQYF.